Below, one T cell receptor beta chain is given with its context. Only in-frame clones appear in the TCRdb table, and some are missing; sequencing was by immunoSEQ multiplex PCR. Of around 5,000 clones listed, approximately 83% are singletons. This sample was included in a study of immune cell composition in non-small cell lung cancer. Sequencing was carried out using lung tumor tissue. The TCR was taken from a human donor with non-small cell lung cancer.

The CDR3 DNA is TGTGCCAGCAGCCCAACTAGCGGGGCCAACGAGCAGTACTTC. Amino acids: CASSPTSGANEQYF. V gene TRBV6-5 combines with J gene TRBJ2-7; the match to TRBD2 covers 10 bases. Germline CDR1 MNHEY, CDR2 SVGAGI. Losses at the gene ends were 6 bases for V and 5 bases for J; bases not matched to a gene: 7. The length of the CDR3 is 14 residues.